These 2 T cell receptor beta chains share one sample of origin, sequenced in a study of blood T cells in healthy people across ages. Alongside a J-beta primer mix, a sample-barcoded 5' primer served in a second PCR lasting roughly 7 to 11 cycles. TCRdb processed the 5' RACE reads anew with MiXCR; each CDR3 protein has one entry. The table lists some 900,000 distinct CDR3 sequences, around 48% of them singletons. Sequencing was carried out using blood. All receptors come from a man aged 25 to 40 in good health.

V is TRBV27 and J is TRBJ1-5; D call uncertain. Looked up from germline, CDR1 is MNHEY and CDR2 is SMNVEV (reference sequence). This CDR3 contains 14 residues. Trimming cost V 2 bases and J 2 bases, with 7 bases left between them. CDR3 in DNA: TGTGCCAGCAGTTTACGTCCGGGCAATCAGCCCCAGCATTTT. Protein: CASSLRPGNQPQHF.

The genes are TRBV7-9 and TRBJ2-5; 7 nucleotides agree with TRBD1. This CDR3 is 14 amino acids long. CDR1 is SEHNR and CDR2 is FQNEAQ in the germline V gene (reference sequence). J lost 5 bases, V lost 5 bases, and 8 bases had no gene match. In nucleotides, the CDR3 is TGTGCCAGCAGCCCCTTACAGGGGTCCGAGACCCAGTACTTC. Translated, it gives CASSPLQGSETQYF.